This T cell receptor beta chain comes out of a study of blood T cell repertoires in COVID-19. At the level of the study: Spain, Italy and the United States supplied samples that represented acute and convalescent COVID-19. T cells, B-cell-depleted T cells, or PBMCs provided the cDNA or gDNA that served as material.

Authors' processing steps: Amplification of reference gene primers provided the estimated nucleated cell counts. The assay was immunoSEQ multiplex PCR, and TCRdb's table has in-frame clones only and misses some. V, J and clone size are those of that table, while D and trimming were read from the DNA. The sample yields under 250,000 clones, 70% to 90% seen once. The ends were cut back, 4 bases at V and 5 bases at J, with 7 bases in the middle. The CDR3 length is 12 residues. The rearrangement joins TRBV12-3 or TRBV12-4 to TRBJ2-3; perhaps TRBD1 as D (6 bases). Sequences were obtained from peripheral blood. The TCR comes from a woman in her thirties or forties with acute or convalescent COVID-19. The CDR3 sequence: CASSSTGDTQYF. The CDR3 bases are TGTGCCAGCAGTTCGACAGGAGATACGCAGTATTTT.